The rows below give T cell receptor beta chains drawn from one sample of a study of T cell changes during pregnancy in multiple sclerosis. Assay: immunoSEQ multiplex PCR; the TCRdb copy retains only in-frame clones and omits some. The sample yields 60,000 or so clones, around nine tenths seen once. Sequenced material: peripheral blood, taken before pregnancy. These TCRs come from a female donor with multiple sclerosis, enrolled in a pregnancy study. Both conserved end residues are part of each CDR3. A D gene is named only where the DNA matches it firmly. Rows give clone size only sometimes, using once, few, many, or a class for an expanded clone.

TGTGCCAGCAGTGGAGAAGTCGAGAGTGAGCAGTTCTTC CASSGEVESEQFF . TRBV2 . TRBJ2-1
TGTGCCAGCACTGGGTCGGTTGGCGGACTAGCGTCCCAGTACTTC CASTGSVGGLASQYF TRBD2 TRBV25-1 once TRBJ2-5
TGCGCCAGCAGCTTGGATTCCTCCGATACGCAGTATTTT CASSLDSSDTQYF . TRBV5-1 . TRBJ2-3
TGTGCCAGCAGTTACATTGGGCGAGGGTATAATTCACCCCTCCACTTT CASSYIGRGYNSPLHF . TRBV6-6 . TRBJ1-6
TGTGCCAGCAGCGGGGACAGGGGCGCCTTAAGGCAGCCCCAGCATTTT CASSGDRGALRQPQHF TRBD1 TRBV11-1 . TRBJ1-5
TGTGCTAGCAGCTTATCAGCGGGCTCTGGAAACACCATATATTTT CASSLSAGSGNTIYF . TRBV7-7 . TRBJ1-3
TGTGCCAGCAGCTTGGGGGGCTGGAACAGCTATGGCTACACCTTC CASSLGGWNSYGYTF . TRBV5-8 once TRBJ1-2
TGTGCCAGCAACAACGGACAGGATAGCTTCAATCAGCCCCAGCATTTT CASNNGQDSFNQPQHF TRBD1 TRBV6-6 . TRBJ1-5
TGTGCCAGCAGCCAGAACAGGGGGGGAACCTACGAGCAGTACTTC CASSQNRGGTYEQYF . TRBV6-4 . TRBJ2-7
TGCGCCAGCAGCCAAGCGTGGGGAGAGTACGAGCAGTACTTC CASSQAWGEYEQYF . TRBV4-3 . TRBJ2-7
TGTGCCAGCAGCTCTGAAAGGGGGACTGAAGCTTTCTTT CASSSERGTEAFF . TRBV7-7 . TRBJ1-1
TGTGCCAGCAGCCCCGGGACTAGCGGGGGGGCGGATGAGCAGTTCTTC CASSPGTSGGADEQFF TRBD2 TRBV6-4 medium-sized TRBJ2-1
TGTGCCAGCAGTGACCTAAGTGAGCAGCCCCAGCATTTT CASSDLSEQPQHF . TRBV6-1 . TRBJ1-5
TGTGCCAGCAGCTTAGAGGGGGCAGATACGCAGTATTTT CASSLEGADTQYF . TRBV13 . TRBJ2-3
TGTGCCAGCAGCTTAATAGGTGAGGTTTCTGAAGCTTTCTTT CASSLIGEVSEAFF . TRBV7-3 few TRBJ1-1
TGTGCCAGCAGCTCGGGGACACCGAACACCGGGGAGCTGTTTTTT CASSSGTPNTGELFF . TRBV7-7 . TRBJ2-2
TGTGCCAGCACCTATGGGGCAGGGGACACTGAAGCTTTCTTT CASTYGAGDTEAFF . TRBV7-9 . TRBJ1-1
TGTGCCAGCAGTGAATACTGGGAGGCGAACACCGGGGAGCTGTTTTTT CASSEYWEANTGELFF . TRBV2 . TRBJ2-2
TGTGCCAGCAGCTTAGCGTCGCGGGCGACTACTGGAAACACCATATATTTT CASSLASRATTGNTIYF . TRBV7-9 few TRBJ1-3
TGTGCCAGCGGACAGGGCTTAGTTGGAAGCAATCAGCCCCAGCATTTT CASGQGLVGSNQPQHF TRBD1 TRBV6-6 . TRBJ1-5
TGCGCCAGCAGCTTTGCAGGGTCGGCAAGCTCTGGAAACACCATATATTTT CASSFAGSASSGNTIYF . TRBV5-1 . TRBJ1-3
TGTGCCAGCAGCATACAGGGTGGTAATGAAGCTTTCTTT CASSIQGGNEAFF . TRBV5-4 . TRBJ1-1
TGTGCCAGCAGTTCTGGACTAGCCCTCGGAGGGGAGCAGTTCTTC CASSSGLALGGEQFF TRBD2 TRBV2 . TRBJ2-1
TGTGCCAGCAGTTATTCCCCAAACAGGGGAAGAGATGGCTACACCTTC CASSYSPNRGRDGYTF TRBD1 TRBV6-6 . TRBJ1-2
TGCGCCAGCAGCTTGCAGGGGGGGAACACTGAAGCTTTCTTT CASSLQGGNTEAFF TRBD1 TRBV5-1 . TRBJ1-1
TGTGCCAGCAGCTTAGAAGGGAGGGTGAGAACTGAAGCTTTCTTT CASSLEGRVRTEAFF . TRBV7-2 . TRBJ1-1
TGTGCCAGCAGCCCACGAGAGTACAGGGTGGGCGGCTACACCTTC CASSPREYRVGGYTF . TRBV13 . TRBJ1-2
TGTGCCAGGCAGGGTGGCGGGAGCTCCTACAATGAGCAGTTCTTC CARQGGGSSYNEQFF TRBD2 TRBV7-2 . TRBJ2-1
TGCGCCAGCAGCCCTCTTACCCGGGGGGGCCTCTACGAGCAGTACTTC CASSPLTRGGLYEQYF TRBD2 TRBV4-1 . TRBJ2-7
TGTGCCAGCAGTGAAGACAGGAACACCGGGGAGCTGTTTTTT CASSEDRNTGELFF . TRBV6-1 . TRBJ2-2
TGCGCCAGCAGCCGAGACAGGGTGAACACTGAAGCTTTCTTT CASSRDRVNTEAFF TRBD1 TRBV4-3 . TRBJ1-1
TGTGCCAGCAGTTACTCGGGCCAGGGGCTCTATGGCTACACCTTC CASSYSGQGLYGYTF . TRBV6-5 . TRBJ1-2
TGTGCCAGTAGTAATAGCGGGGGGGCCTACAATGAGCAGTTCTTC CASSNSGGAYNEQFF TRBD2 TRBV19 . TRBJ2-1
TGTGCCAGCACGGGGAGTACCTACGAGCAGTACTTC CASTGSTYEQYF . TRBV6-6 . TRBJ2-7
TGCGCCAGCAGCCTTAGGGTTACTAGCGGGGGCCAGGGGGAGCAGTACTTC CASSLRVTSGGQGEQYF TRBD2 TRBV5-1 . TRBJ2-7
TGTGCCAGTAGTAGGGCAGTTTTTTTCCCTAACTATGGCTACACCTTC CASSRAVFFPNYGYTF . TRBV19 . TRBJ1-2
TGTGCCAGCAGCCTTGGACTAGCGGGGGTAGATGAGCAGTTCTTC CASSLGLAGVDEQFF TRBD2 TRBV5-6 . TRBJ2-1
TGTGCCAGCAGCTCTCGAGGCCGGGGGGGGTTTAGCACTGAAGCTTTCTTT CASSSRGRGGFSTEAFF . TRBV7-2 . TRBJ1-1
TGTGCCAGCAGCTTAGTGGGAGGGGGACAACCAAATTCACCCCTCCACTTT CASSLVGGGQPNSPLHF . TRBV7-2 . TRBJ1-6
TGCAGCGTTGCGGACGGGAGTGTGAATTCACCCCTCCACTTT CSVADGSVNSPLHF . TRBV29-1 . TRBJ1-6
TGTGCCACCAGCGCGAGGGCCAGAAAACTGTTTTTT CATSARARKLFF . TRBV15 . TRBJ1-4
TGCGCCAGCAGCCAAGAAGACAGGATCACTGAAGCTTTCTTT CASSQEDRITEAFF . TRBV4-1 . TRBJ1-1
TGTGCCAGCAGTGAACGGGGGATTGAAGCTTTCTTT CASSERGIEAFF . TRBV6-1 few TRBJ1-1
TGTGCCAGCAGACCCGGGACAAACTATGGCTACACCTTC CASRPGTNYGYTF . TRBV6-5 . TRBJ1-2
TGTGCCAGCAGCCTTTGGACAGGGAGGAGCAATCAGCCCCAGCATTTT CASSLWTGRSNQPQHF TRBD1 TRBV7-6 . TRBJ1-5
TGTGCCAGCAGCTCCCGGTGGGACAGGGGAGGCGATACGCAGTATTTT CASSSRWDRGGDTQYF TRBD1 TRBV7-9 once TRBJ2-3
TGCGCCAGCAGCCAAGGAGCGGTGGCGACCGGGGAGCTGTTTTTT CASSQGAVATGELFF . TRBV4-1 . TRBJ2-2
TGTGCCAGCAGCCCCGGGACAGGGAAGGGGGGGGCCAACGTCCTGACTTTC CASSPGTGKGGANVLTF TRBD1 TRBV7-9 . TRBJ2-6
TGTGCCAGCAGTTCCGAGTCCTACAATGAGCAGTTCTTC CASSSESYNEQFF . TRBV6-5 . TRBJ2-1
TGTGCCAGCAGCTTAGGGCCCGGGGGGTGGGAGACCCAGTACTTC CASSLGPGGWETQYF TRBD2 TRBV7-2 . TRBJ2-5
TGTGCCAGCAGCCCTCGACAGGGGCGGGCAGATACGCAGTATTTT CASSPRQGRADTQYF TRBD1 TRBV9 . TRBJ2-3
TGTGCCAGCAGGTGGACAGGGGTCTACGAGCAGTACTTC CASRWTGVYEQYF TRBD1 TRBV6-1 once TRBJ2-7